The 8 T cell receptor beta chains reported below all come from one sample, sequenced in a study of cytomegalovirus exposure and HLA in healthy donors (dated 2017 in TCRdb). The library was produced with the immunoSEQ multiplex PCR assay. For the multiplex PCR, a mixture combining 60 forward primers for TCR Vbeta segments and 13 reverse primers for TCR Jbeta segments was used. As stored in TCRdb, this immuneACCESS dataset retains in-frame rearrangements with V and J assigned. A fraction of the clones does not appear; measured against another copy, unresolved V genes explain less than half of the discrepancy, and the remainder lacks a known reason. The sample contains about 160,000 clones, around four fifths of them found a single time. The top ten hold around 1.9% of the sample. The sample taken for sequencing was PBMCs. The receptors stem from a young woman in good health and CMV-seronegative.

The V gene is TRBV11-2, the J gene TRBJ2-3, with TRBD2 identical over 8 bases. With V trimmed by 1 base and J by 3 bases, 9 bases remained unmatched. This CDR3 contains 17 residues. Germline-derived CDR1 and CDR2 are SGHAT and FQNNGV. CDR3 sequence reads: CASSLALAGVATDTQYF. CDR3 in DNA: TGTGCCAGCAGCTTAGCTCTAGCGGGCGTAGCGACAGATACGCAGTATTTT.

The chain employs TRBV28 and TRBJ2-1; 12 positions match TRBD2. The CDR3 totals 17 residues. Losses at the gene ends were 5 bases for V and 4 bases for J; bases not matched to a gene: 9. Germline values: CDR1 MDHEN, CDR2 SYDVKM. CDR3 sequence: CASSKPKTSGSYNEQFF. CDR3 DNA sequence: TGTGCCAGCAGTAAGCCGAAGACTAGCGGGAGTTACAATGAGCAGTTCTTC.

This chain connects TRBV5-1 to TRBJ2-2, with D uncertain. Germline CDR1 is SGHRS and CDR2 is YFSETQ. The CDR3 runs 13 residues. Trimming shortened V by 5 bases and J by 6 bases, and 11 bases separated the two germline ends. CDR3 bases: TGCGCCAGCAGTCTATCACTCCCCGGGGAGCTGTTTTTT. Translated: CASSLSLPGELFF.

J is TRBJ2-1 and V is TRBV5-1; tentatively, D is TRBD1 (5 bases). The CDR3 has 13 residues. V was clipped by 4 bases and J by 0 bases, with 5 bases between them. Per germline, CDR1 SGHRS and CDR2 YFSETQ. CDR3 DNA: TGCGCCAGCAGCACAGGCTCCTACAATGAGCAGTTCTTC. As protein: CASSTGSYNEQFF.

V and J are TRBV28 and TRBJ2-3, with D perhaps TRBD1 (7 bases). V lost 9 bases and J 0 bases, leaving 22 bases between the germline ends. Germline CDR1 and CDR2: MDHEN and SYDVKM. The CDR3 runs 17 residues. In nucleotides, the CDR3 is TGTGCCAGTTCAGTAGTGCGGGACAGCGCTAGCACAGATACGCAGTATTTT. Encoded protein: CASSVVRDSASTDTQYF.

The V call is TRBV19, the J call TRBJ1-5, with unresolved D. CDR1 and CDR2 (germline): LNHDA, SQIVND (reference sequence). Trimming stripped 7 bases from V and 2 bases from J, with 9 bases between. The CDR3 has 13 amino acids. CDR3 bases: TGTGCCAGTAACGAGTTGGGCAATCAGCCCCAGCATTTT. Its protein product is CASNELGNQPQHF.

The chain uses TRBV7-9 and TRBJ2-7; D gene uncertain. Per the germline V gene, CDR1 is SEHNR and CDR2 is FQNEAQ (reference sequence). Trimming stripped 1 base from V and 5 bases from J, with 6 bases between. The length of the CDR3 is 12 residues. CDR3: CASSLVRNEQYF. Here the CDR3 DNA reads TGTGCCAGCAGCTTAGTTAGAAACGAGCAGTACTTC. The variable domain in full, completed from reference TRBV7-9 and TRBJ2-7, reads DTGVSQNPRHKITKRGQNVTFRCDPISEHNRLYWYRQTLGQGPEFLTYFQNEAQLEKSRLLSDRFSAERPKGSFSTLEIQRTEQGDSAMYLCASSLVRNEQYFGPGTRLTVT.

The gene calls are TRBV7-8 and TRBJ1-6; D is unresolved. V was trimmed by 1 base and J by 6 bases, leaving 10 bases between them. The length of the CDR3 is 15 residues. Germline V CDR1 and CDR2: SGHVS, FQNEAQ. The CDR3 region is CASSLVGGFNSPLHF. For the CDR3, the DNA is TGTGCCAGCAGCTTAGTCGGCGGTTTTAATTCACCCCTCCACTTT.